Following are 30 T cell receptor beta chains from one sample sequenced in a study of blood T cells in healthy people across ages. A second PCR, run for roughly 7 to 11 cycles, used a sample-barcoded 5' primer plus a J-beta primer mix. TCRdb re-derived calls from the 5' RACE reads in MiXCR, one entry per CDR3 protein. Of roughly 1,800,000 distinct CDR3 sequences listed, around 48% were seen once; the top ten hold around 2.1%. The specimen sequenced was blood. These TCRs come from a woman in her thirties or forties in good health.

The V call is TRBV12-5, the J call TRBJ2-3, with 7 bases that match TRBD2. Germline CDR1 and CDR2: LGHNT and FRNRAP. With 5 bases clipped from V and 1 base from J, the junction kept 3 bases outside the gene matches. The CDR3 totals 14 residues. The CDR3 is CASGPGGRTDTQYF. The DNA for the CDR3 is TGTGCTAGTGGTCCGGGGGGACGCACAGATACGCAGTATTTT. The entire variable domain, with the rest obtained from reference TRBV12-5 and TRBJ2-3, is as follows: DARVTQTPRHKVTEMGQEVTMRCQPILGHNTVFWYRQTMMQGLELLAYFRNRAPLDDSGMPKDRFSAEMPDATLATLKIQPSEPRDSAVYFCASGPGGRTDTQYFGPGTRLTVL.

V usage is TRBV4-1 and J usage is TRBJ1-1; D perhaps matches TRBD1 (6 bases). The CDR3 is made up of 14 amino acids. Trimming took 0 bases from V and 10 from J, leaving 15 bases between them. Germline-derived CDR1 and CDR2 are MGHRA and YSYEKL. This CDR3 reads CASSQEGGGRVAFF. The CDR3 bases are TGCGCCAGCAGCCAAGAAGGAGGGGGGAGGGTAGCTTTCTTT.

This sequence joins TRBV7-9 and TRBJ1-2; 8 bases match TRBD1. CDR1 is SEHNR and CDR2 is FQNEAQ in the germline V gene (reference sequence). The CDR3 contains 16 residues. V dropped 6 bases and J dropped 7; count of bases not matched to a gene: 16. CDR3 in amino acids: CASSPQLGQGAAGYTF. The CDR3 DNA reads as TGTGCCAGCAGTCCCCAACTAGGGCAGGGGGCGGCTGGCTACACCTTC.

V gene TRBV11-2 combines with J gene TRBJ2-3; 11 nucleotides match TRBD2. CDR1 SGHAT and CDR2 FQNNGV come from the germline V gene. V dropped 5 bases and J dropped 2; count of bases not matched to a gene: 12. The CDR3 is 18 residues long. This chain's CDR3 is CASSPQTVAGGVTDTQYF. As DNA, the CDR3 is TGTGCCAGCAGCCCCCAGACGGTAGCGGGGGGGGTCACAGATACGCAGTATTTT.

V is TRBV5-1 and J is TRBJ1-2; D perhaps matches TRBD1 (5 bases). Germline V gives CDR1 SGHRS, CDR2 YFSETQ. This CDR3 comprises 15 residues. Trimming cost V 0 bases and J 6 bases, with 15 bases left between them. CDR3 sequence: CASSLEVAGGNGYTF. The DNA for the CDR3 is TGCGCCAGCAGCTTGGAAGTTGCGGGGGGGAATGGCTACACCTTC.

This clonotype was recorded a few times. The gene calls are TRBV9 and TRBJ2-5, with D maybe TRBD1 (6 bases). Trimming took 4 bases from V and 1 from J, leaving 20 bases between them. CDR3 size: 17 residues. Germline V gene data show CDR1 as SGDLS and CDR2 as YYNGEE. The CDR3 DNA reads as TGTGCCAGCAGCCTTGCTCATTACTTGGACAGCCAAGAGACCCAGTACTTC. Translation: CASSLAHYLDSQETQYF.

The chain employs TRBV27 and TRBJ1-1; TRBD1 agrees at 8 bases. The CDR3 runs 14 residues. V shed 8 bases and J 6 bases; nucleotides not matched to a gene: 11. Germline assignment: CDR1 MNHEY and CDR2 SMNVEV (reference sequence). CDR3 bases: TGTGCCAGCTCGGACAGGGCGGTGTCGGCTGAAGCTTTCTTT. Translation gives CASSDRAVSAEAFF.

The J gene is TRBJ2-1, the V gene TRBV6-5; D gene uncertain. This CDR3 contains 16 residues. The germline V gene encodes CDR1 MNHEY and CDR2 SVGAGI. V dropped 0 bases and J dropped 8 bases, with 17 bases sitting between them. This CDR3 reads CASSYSQFASSDEQFF. The CDR3 region has the DNA TGTGCCAGCAGTTACTCACAGTTCGCCTCTTCCGATGAGCAGTTCTTC.

The rearrangement uses TRBV20-1 and TRBJ1-5; a weak D match, TRBD1 (5 bases). Germline V CDR1 and CDR2: DFQATT, SNEGSKA (reference sequence). Trimming shortened V by 3 bases and J by 0 bases, and 15 bases separated the two germline ends. The CDR3 is 16 residues long. The CDR3 DNA sequence: TGCAGTGCTAGGGACAAAAGCGGTTATAGCAATCAGCCCCAGCATTTT. Residues: CSARDKSGYSNQPQHF.

The table lists this clonotype with a few counts. The rearrangement joins TRBV6-6 to TRBJ2-5; 7 nucleotides match TRBD1. With the DNA end fitting TRBJ2-7 better, the J assignment may be wrong. CDR1 is MNHNY, CDR2 SVGAGI, per germline (reference sequence). CDR3 size: 15 residues. CDR3 DNA sequence: TGTGCCAGCAGCCCGATAGGGGGACAGACCTACGAGCAGTACTTC. Translating it yields CASSPIGGQTYEQYF.

In its sample, this clonotype was seen a few times. The rearrangement uses TRBV6-5 and TRBJ1-2, with D uncertain. CDR3 size: 14 residues. With 5 bases removed from V and 6 bases from J, the gap between germline ends came to 16 bases. Germline V lookup: CDR1 MNHEY, CDR2 SVGAGI. In nucleotides, the CDR3 is TGTGCCAGCAGTGGCGGCGGGGTCGGGGATGGCTACACCTTC. It translates to CASSGGGVGDGYTF.

The chain has TRBV7-9 and TRBJ1-5; D is undetermined. The CDR3 runs 13 residues. The germline V and J ends were trimmed by 1 base and 10 bases, with 11 bases remaining between them. The germline gives CDR1 SEHNR, CDR2 FQNEAQ (reference sequence). The CDR3 bases are TGTGCCAGCAGCTTAGTGACTGAGGAACCCCAGCATTTT. It translates to CASSLVTEEPQHF.

This clonotype was counted only a few times. The chain couples TRBV3-1 to TRBJ1-2, with 7 positions matching TRBD1. V was pared by 2 bases and J by 3 bases, with 12 bases of the junction left unmatched. CDR1 and CDR2 from the germline V gene are LGHDT and YNNKEL (reference sequence). There are 17 residues in the CDR3. DNA of the CDR3: TGTGCCAGCAGCCAACGGATAAGACAGGGCGTGGACTATGGCTACACCTTC. Translation gives CASSQRIRQGVDYGYTF.

This clonotype was detected only a few times. This CDR3 reads CASSLGVGGNQPQHF. CDR3 sequence (DNA): TGTGCCAGCAGCTTAGGGGTTGGGGGCAATCAGCCCCAGCATTTT. V gene TRBV7-2 combines with J gene TRBJ1-5; D gene unclear. The ends were cut back, 1 base at V and 2 bases at J, with 9 bases in the middle. The CDR3 runs to 15 residues. Germline V gives CDR1 SGHTA, CDR2 FQGNSA.

This clonotype was recorded once. The chain combines TRBV27 with TRBJ2-1, with TRBD2 identical over 12 bases. Germline CDR1 MNHEY, CDR2 SMNVEV (reference sequence). The CDR3 is made up of 16 amino acids. Unmatched junction bases numbered 11, after V lost 5 bases and J lost 9 bases. Here the CDR3 reads CASSPPSGGAWSEQFF. In nucleotides, the CDR3 is TGTGCCAGCAGTCCCCCTAGCGGGGGGGCCTGGAGTGAGCAGTTCTTC.

This chain uses TRBV20-1 with TRBJ1-2, with no clear D. CDR1 is DFQATT and CDR2 is SNEGSKA in the germline V gene (reference sequence). This CDR3 contains 14 residues. Trimming removed 2 bases from V and 0 bases from J, with 10 bases in between. The CDR3 DNA follows: TGCAGTGCTAGAACAGAGTTAGCTAACTATGGCTACACCTTC. It is translated as CSARTELANYGYTF.

The CDR3 sequence is CASLSLPADQGSGANVLTF. The DNA for the CDR3 is TGTGCCAGCTTAAGCTTACCGGCCGATCAGGGCTCTGGGGCCAACGTCCTGACTTTC. The genes are TRBV13 and TRBJ2-6; maybe TRBD1 (5 bases). Trimming stripped 8 bases from V and 0 bases from J, with 23 bases between. Germline CDR1 and CDR2: PRHDT and FYEKMQ (reference sequence). The CDR3 is made up of 19 amino acids.

The V gene is TRBV12-3 or TRBV12-4, the J gene TRBJ2-1; D possibly corresponds to TRBD2 (6 bases). This CDR3 spans 14 amino acids. Trimming removed 1 base from V and 13 bases from J, with 17 bases in between. The CDR3 sequence: CASSLGLGKETQFF. CDR3 DNA: TGTGCCAGCAGTTTAGGACTAGGGAAAGAGACCCAGTTCTTC.

The chain recombines TRBV7-2 with TRBJ1-1; possibly TRBD1 for D (5 bases). The CDR3 covers 16 residues. The V and J ends lost 5 bases and 1 base respectively, with 17 bases between them. Germline CDR1 is SGHTA and CDR2 is FQGNSA. The chain's CDR3 is CASSPRGSPWNTEAFF. The CDR3 DNA reads TGTGCCAGCAGCCCACGGGGCAGTCCGTGGAACACTGAAGCTTTCTTT.

As regards this clonotype: At one of its ends the junction is not consistent with the germline gene, which may arise from a read error. The chain links TRBV7-9 to TRBJ2-3; tentatively, D is TRBD2 (5 bases). Germline-derived CDR1 and CDR2 are SEHNR and FQNEAQ (reference sequence). CDR3 size: 13 residues. CDR3 residues: CASSLGGSDAQYF. CDR3 DNA sequence: TGTGCCAGCAGCTTAGGAGGGTCAGATGCGCAGTATTTT.

There are a few counts of this clonotype. The rearrangement links TRBV7-9 to TRBJ2-5; D remains unclear. Trimming took off 4 bases at V and 7 bases at J, with 16 bases between the two ends. Per the germline V gene, CDR1 is SEHNR and CDR2 is FQNEAQ (reference sequence). The CDR3 contains 14 residues. The CDR3 sequence is CASSSSGQSGTQYF. CDR3 bases: TGTGCCAGCAGCTCCTCGGGCCAATCTGGGACCCAGTACTTC.

The sample holds a few counts of this clonotype. The rearrangement links TRBV7-2 to TRBJ2-1; D call uncertain. CDR1 and CDR2 from the germline V gene are SGHTA and FQGNSA. Trimming stripped 5 bases from V and 5 bases from J, with 19 bases between. The CDR3 spans 16 residues. The CDR3 nucleotides are TGTGCCAGCAGCACCCGGTTGGTAGGTCGGGACAATGAGCAGTTCTTC. This sequence encodes CASSTRLVGRDNEQFF.

In its sample, this clonotype was seen once. DNA for the CDR3: TGTGCCAGCAGTAGGGACAGTGCCCTCTATGGCTACACCTTC. It translates to CASSRDSALYGYTF. V gene TRBV6-1 combines with J gene TRBJ1-2; 7 bases agree with TRBD1. The CDR3 extends over 14 amino acids. Germline V lookup: CDR1 MNHNS, CDR2 SASEGT. V gave up 5 bases and J gave up 4 bases; unmatched junction bases: 7.

This clonotype appeared a few times. This chain joins TRBV6-2 or TRBV6-3 and TRBJ1-1, with D uncertain. The CDR3 covers 13 residues. V was shortened by 6 bases and J by 0 bases, with 8 bases between the two germline ends. Looked up from germline, CDR1 is MNHEY and CDR2 is SVGEGT. The CDR3 reads CASRWVMNTEAFF. The CDR3 coding sequence is TGTGCCAGCAGATGGGTCATGAACACTGAAGCTTTCTTT.

This chain uses TRBV24-1 with TRBJ2-1; D gene uncertain. Germline V gives CDR1 KGHDR, CDR2 SFDVKD. The germline V and J ends were trimmed by 1 base and 5 bases, with 8 bases remaining between them. The CDR3 consists of 14 residues. CDR3 in amino acids: CATSDFDGDNEQFF. CDR3 coding DNA: TGTGCCACCAGTGATTTTGACGGCGACAATGAGCAGTTCTTC.

This clonotype was detected only a few times. The CDR3, as DNA: TGCAGTGCTAGAGATCCTAGCGGGCGTGCAGATACGCAGTATTTT. It is translated as CSARDPSGRADTQYF. The chain links TRBV20-1 to TRBJ2-3; the match to TRBD2 covers 8 bases. Unmatched junction bases numbered 6, after V lost 0 bases and J lost 4 bases. Per germline, CDR1 DFQATT and CDR2 SNEGSKA (reference sequence). The CDR3 is 15 amino acids.

The chain uses TRBV28 and TRBJ2-1; 11 positions agree with TRBD1. This CDR3 region has 16 residues. Germline V lookup: CDR1 MDHEN, CDR2 SYDVKM. V was clipped by 8 bases and J by 6 bases; unmatched bases: 12. In nucleotides, the CDR3 is TGTGCCAGCGTACTATCCGGGACAGGGGGGACCAATGAGCAGTTCTTC. Translation: CASVLSGTGGTNEQFF.

V is TRBV5-6 and J is TRBJ1-2, with D hard to call. V was pared by 5 bases and J by 7 bases, with 12 bases between. This CDR3 has 12 residues. Germline CDR1 and CDR2: SGHDT and YYEEEE. The chain's CDR3 is CASRFGGSGYTF. The CDR3 bases are TGTGCCAGCAGATTCGGAGGCTCTGGCTACACCTTC.

The CDR3 DNA sequence: TGCGCCAGCAGTGAGGGCACACATCGGGGAGAGACCCAGTACTTC. It translates to CASSEGTHRGETQYF. The J gene is TRBJ2-5, the V gene TRBV10-1; D may be TRBD2 (5 bases). The ends were cut back, 2 bases at V and 4 bases at J, with 14 bases in the middle. Per germline, CDR1 WNHNN and CDR2 SYGVQD (reference sequence). This CDR3 is 15 amino acids long.

In DNA, the CDR3 is TGTGCCAGCAGCTTAATGTCTAAAGACAGGCAAGAGACCCAGTACTTC. Its protein product is CASSLMSKDRQETQYF. The gene calls are TRBV7-8 and TRBJ2-7; D might be TRBD1 (6 bases). The J call may be mistaken, given a closer DNA end match to TRBJ2-5. The CDR3 is 16 amino acids. CDR1 and CDR2 from the germline V gene are SGHVS and FQNEAQ.